Listed below are T cell receptor beta chains from one sample, sequenced in a study of blood T cell repertoires in COVID-19. Clones were sequenced by immunoSEQ multiplex PCR, and TCRdb holds only the in-frame ones, with some missing. Counted here are 200,000 to 250,000 clones, 70% to 90% occurring once; the ten biggest clones make up around 7.3%. Specimen: peripheral blood. Receptors originate from a woman in her forties or fifties with active or convalescent COVID-19. Both conserved end residues are part of each CDR3. D genes are given only for firm matches.

V gene	D gene	J gene	CDR3 protein
TRBV28	.	TRBJ2-6	CASSLDISGANVLTF
TRBV19	TRBD2	TRBJ2-1	CASRPSGKVEQFF
TRBV7-9	.	TRBJ2-2	CASTGVWTGELFF
TRBV28	.	TRBJ1-5	CAVGQTDYSNQPQHF
TRBV7-9	TRBD1	TRBJ1-5	CASSGDREIQPQHF
TRBV2	.	TRBJ1-2	CASRPEKNYGYTF
TRBV6-6	TRBD1	TRBJ1-6	CASSSDRGNSPLHF
TRBV19	TRBD1	TRBJ1-3	CASSMGGQGSGNTIYF
TRBV19	.	TRBJ2-4	CASSQGWGENIQYF
TRBV4-1	TRBD1	TRBJ2-1	CASSQFGTGSSYNEQFF
TRBV5-6	.	TRBJ1-1	CASSYQMNTEAFF
TRBV6-2/TRBV6-3	.	TRBJ2-2	CASSYSRGNTGELFF
TRBV3-1/TRBV3-2	TRBD2	TRBJ2-2	CASSQEASSGMTNTGELFF
TRBV5-4	TRBD2	TRBJ2-1	CASSLPASGRRSEQFF
TRBV6-4	TRBD2	TRBJ2-2	CASQDSGTSDTGELFF
TRBV20-1	TRBD1	TRBJ1-2	CSASPPGTGISYTF
TRBV2	.	TRBJ1-3	CASRADKGDIYF
TRBV9	TRBD2	TRBJ2-7	CASSPRTSGNLGEQYF
TRBV5-6	.	TRBJ1-1	CASSNSAGAPDMNTEAFF
TRBV7-3	TRBD2	TRBJ2-3	CASSNQRESDTQYF
TRBV4-1	.	TRBJ1-2	CASSQDPGANYGYTF
TRBV5-4	TRBD2	TRBJ2-5	CASKTGLAGETQYF
TRBV20-1	.	TRBJ1-1	CSASGTGSTERYTEAFF
TRBV19	TRBD2	TRBJ2-3	CASSLRTSGSSPSTDTQYF
TRBV5-6	.	TRBJ1-3	CASSPTVSGNTIYF
TRBV3-1/TRBV3-2	.	TRBJ1-4	CASGGRGREKLFF
TRBV7-9	.	TRBJ1-1	CASSLASGTGLMNTEAFF
TRBV28	.	TRBJ1-5	CASSLGGANQPQHF
TRBV6-4	.	TRBJ1-6	CASSGTEGSPLHF
TRBV5-1	TRBD2	TRBJ2-5	CASSAYGLAGQETQYF
TRBV5-1	TRBD1	TRBJ1-2	CASSPGGSYGYTF
TRBV7-3	TRBD2	TRBJ2-3	CASSFAGLGGDTQYF
TRBV30	TRBD1	TRBJ1-5	CAWSALGQGAYEPQHF
TRBV7-9	.	TRBJ1-6	CASSFNQVNSPLHF
TRBV28	.	TRBJ1-2	CASSAIPNYGYTF
TRBV3-1/TRBV3-2	.	TRBJ1-1	CASRRGLHGLNTEAFF
TRBV5-1	TRBD2	TRBJ2-1	CASSSRLGLAGAYNEQFF